Below are 17 T cell receptor beta chains sequenced from a single sample in a study of blood T cell repertoires in COVID-19. Generated by immunoSEQ multiplex PCR, the TCRdb table keeps only in-frame clones and is missing some. The sample contains some 250,000 clones, 80% to 90% of which appear only once. Sample: PBMCs or T cells enriched from blood (not recorded which). The receptors derive from a man aged 35-49 years who had recovered from COVID-19.

This clone was observed a few times. The chain's CDR3 is CASSSYEQYF. The CDR3, as DNA: TGTGCCAGCAGCAGCTACGAGCAGTACTTC. The chain links TRBV25-1 to TRBJ2-7; D gene uncertain. CDR1 and CDR2 from the germline V gene are MGHDK and SYGVNS. The CDR3 is 10 residues long. Deletions cut 6 bases from V and 3 bases from J, with 3 bases between.

This sequence joins TRBV7-2 and TRBJ2-2; 12 bases agree with TRBD2. CDR1 and CDR2 (germline): SGHTA, FQGNSA. Germline trimming cut 5 bases from V and 4 bases from J; bases unmatched to any gene: 11. This CDR3 region has 18 residues. This chain's CDR3 is CASSRALAGGPLTGELFF. The CDR3 DNA reads as TGTGCCAGCAGCCGTGCCCTAGCGGGGGGGCCGCTCACCGGGGAGCTGTTTTTT.

The chain employs TRBV7-2 and TRBJ2-2; 10 bases fit TRBD2. The CDR3 totals 15 residues. Trimming at V came to 5 bases and at J to 10 bases, leaving 10 bases not matched to a gene. Germline CDR1 and CDR2: SGHTA and FQGNSA. The CDR3 coding sequence is TGTGCCAGCAGCAGAGCGGGGGGGCCCTTGGCGGAGCTGTTTTTT. This sequence encodes CASSRAGGPLAELFF.

The chain is built from TRBV7-8 and TRBJ2-7; perhaps TRBD1 as D (6 bases). The length of the CDR3 is 17 residues. Germline CDR1 is SGHVS and CDR2 is FQNEAQ. With 1 base removed from V and 3 bases from J, the gap between germline ends came to 19 bases. The DNA of the CDR3 is TGTGCCAGCAGCTTAGGTATCCGGAGAGGGGGATACTACGAGCAGTACTTC. Translated, it gives CASSLGIRRGGYYEQYF.

V is TRBV11-3 and J is TRBJ2-2; 7 bases match TRBD2. This CDR3 spans 16 amino acids. Germline assignment: CDR1 SGHNT and CDR2 YENEEA. With V trimmed by 5 bases and J by 1 base, 7 bases remained unmatched. The CDR3 reads CASSHGASGNTGELFF. In nucleotides, the CDR3 is TGTGCCAGCAGCCACGGCGCTAGCGGGAACACCGGGGAGCTGTTTTTT.

This sequence joins TRBV5-1 and TRBJ2-5; TRBD2 agrees at 8 bases. The junction had 7 bases not matched to a gene; V was cut back by 2 bases and J by 1 base. CDR1 and CDR2 (germline): SGHRS, YFSETQ. This CDR3 has 16 residues. The CDR3 nucleotides read TGCGCCAGCAGCTTAGCCCCTAGCGGGTCCCAAGAGACCCAGTACTTC. Translating it yields CASSLAPSGSQETQYF.

This rearrangement joins TRBV27 to TRBJ1-1, with D unresolved. CDR3 length: 12 residues. Germline assignment: CDR1 MNHEY and CDR2 SMNVEV (reference sequence). Trimming left V 7 bases short and J 4 bases short, with 10 bases between. The CDR3 DNA is TGTGCCAGCAAAAGATCGCGCACTGAAGCTTTCTTT. It codes for CASKRSRTEAFF.

The count of this clone is one. The chain joins TRBV21-1 to TRBJ2-3; TRBD2 was called by the table and not checked on the DNA. TRBV21-1 is described as a pseudogene. The CDR3 has 15 amino acids. This CDR3 reads CASTSFGGVLNTQYF. The CDR3 DNA sequence: TGTGCCAGCACCAGTTTCGGAGGGGTGTTGAATACGCAGTATTTT.

This clone was seen more than once but under ten times. V is TRBV30 and J is TRBJ1-5; the D is unclear. V was cut by 0 bases and J by 2 bases, with 11 bases left in between. Germline loops: CDR1 GTSNPN, CDR2 SVGIG (reference sequence). The length of the CDR3 is 15 residues. CDR3 nucleotide sequence: TGTGCCTGGAGTGTACGAGATTCGGGCAATCAGCCCCAGCATTTT. Protein sequence: CAWSVRDSGNQPQHF.

The chain joins TRBV2 to TRBJ2-5; 8 bases are shared with TRBD2. The V gene's germline CDR1 is SNHLY and CDR2 FYNNEI. This CDR3 comprises 16 residues. V dropped 6 bases and J dropped 2; count of bases not matched to a gene: 11. CDR3 sequence (DNA): TGTGCCAGCAGACCAATCGGACTAGCTGAACAAGAGACCCAGTACTTC. Protein sequence: CASRPIGLAEQETQYF. Using reference TRBV2 and TRBJ2-5 for the parts outside the CDR3, the full variable domain is EPEVTQTPSHQVTQMGQEVILRCVPISNHLYFYWYRQILGQKVEFLVSFYNNEISEKSEIFDDQFSVERPDGSNFTLKIRSTKLEDSAMYFCASRPIGLAEQETQYFGPGTRLLVL.

CDR3 sequence (DNA): TGTGCCAGCAGGGCAGGGAATTCGAACACTGAAGCTTTCTTT. Its translation is CASRAGNSNTEAFF. This chain joins TRBV9 and TRBJ1-1; maybe TRBD1 (5 bases). Germline lookup yields CDR1 SGDLS and CDR2 YYNGEE. V was shortened by 5 bases and J by 1 base, with 12 bases between the two germline ends. CDR3 size: 14 residues.

V usage is TRBV6-1 and J usage is TRBJ2-1; TRBD2 aligns across 11 bases. Germline loops: CDR1 MNHNS, CDR2 SASEGT. J gave up 0 bases and V 2 bases, and 9 bases lay outside the gene matches. The length of the CDR3 is 19 residues. CDR3 DNA sequence: TGTGCCAGCAGTGAACCTTTAGCGGGGGGGTTAAGCTCCTACAATGAGCAGTTCTTC. This encodes CASSEPLAGGLSSYNEQFF.

The rearrangement links TRBV4-2 to TRBJ1-4; D is possibly TRBD1 (5 bases). Germline CDR1 LGHNA, CDR2 YNFKEQ. The CDR3 loop spans 16 amino acids. V was clipped by 1 base and J by 8 bases, with 17 bases between them. The DNA for the CDR3 is TGTGCCAGCAGCCAAGTACGACGACAGTCAGTAGAAAAACTGTTTTTT. Translation: CASSQVRRQSVEKLFF.

The chain recombines TRBV19 with TRBJ2-7; D might be TRBD1 (5 bases). Germline V gene data show CDR1 as LNHDA and CDR2 as SQIVND (reference sequence). V was trimmed by 4 bases and J by 2 bases, leaving 21 bases between them. CDR3 length: 17 residues. CDR3 sequence (DNA): TGTGCCAGTAGTACGATCGGACAAGGTATGAAAGCCTACGAGCAGTACTTC. This encodes CASSTIGQGMKAYEQYF.

The table lists this clone with a few counts. This chain connects TRBV7-2 to TRBJ2-1; 8 positions match TRBD1. V was pared by 7 bases and J by 4 bases, with 6 bases of the junction left unmatched. CDR1 and CDR2 (germline): SGHTA, FQGNSA. The CDR3 consists of 14 residues. The CDR3 coding sequence is TGTGCCAGCATTTCAGGGGGCCCGTACAATGAGCAGTTCTTC. This gives the protein CASISGGPYNEQFF.

The rearrangement uses TRBV7-2 and TRBJ1-6; 12 positions agree with TRBD1. The trim removed 6 bases at V and 8 bases at J, leaving 11 bases unmatched. Per the germline V gene, CDR1 is SGHTA and CDR2 is FQGNSA. This CDR3 is built from 17 residues. CDR3 residues: CASSSTGTGGVHSPLHF. CDR3 sequence (DNA): TGTGCCAGCAGTTCTACCGGGACAGGGGGCGTTCATTCACCCCTCCACTTT.

This chain uses TRBV6-5 with TRBJ2-7; TRBD1 is a possible D gene (5 bases). The CDR3 consists of 15 residues. Germline V CDR1 and CDR2: MNHEY, SVGAGI. Trimming shortened V by 0 bases and J by 2 bases, and 11 bases separated the two germline ends. The DNA of the CDR3 is TGTGCCAGCAGTTACTCGAACCAGGGCACCTACGAGCAGTACTTC. Encoded protein: CASSYSNQGTYEQYF.